The 30 T cell receptor beta chains given below trace back to one sample, sequenced in a study of T cell responses to AZD1222 COVID-19 vaccine. Sequencing was performed with immunoSEQ multiplex PCR; in TCRdb, only in-frame clones are kept and a portion is missing. The sample records 180,000 or so clones, roughly 94% being singletons. The sample was peripheral blood, taken on day 0 of AZD1222 vaccination. Source of these receptors: an adult in good health.

The chain links TRBV7-2 to TRBJ2-3; D tentatively reads TRBD1 or TRBD2 (5 bases each). Trimming pared 5 bases from V and 6 bases from J, leaving 15 bases between. Per the germline V gene, CDR1 is SGHTA and CDR2 is FQGNSA. The CDR3 runs 14 residues. CDR3 region: CASSQTFREDTQYF. DNA for the CDR3: TGTGCCAGCAGCCAAACTTTCAGGGAGGATACGCAGTATTTT. Looking up the rest from reference TRBV7-2 and TRBJ2-3 gives the full variable domain: GAGVSQSPSNKVTEKGKDVELRCDPISGHTALYWYRQSLGQGLEFLIYFQGNSAPDKSGLPSDRFSAERTGGSVSTLTIQRTQQEDSAVYLCASSQTFREDTQYFGPGTRLTVL.

The CDR3 protein is CASSSRWGEQYF. For the CDR3, the DNA is TGTGCCAGCAGCTCGCGGTGGGGAGAGCAGTACTTC. The rearrangement links TRBV5-8 to TRBJ2-7, with no clear D. The V gene lost 3 bases and the J gene lost 7 bases, with 11 bases spanning the gap. The CDR3 has 12 residues. Germline CDR1 SGHTS, CDR2 YDEGEE.

This chain uses TRBV4-2 with TRBJ1-2; D is possibly TRBD1 (5 bases). The germline CDR1 and CDR2 sequences are LGHNA and YNFKEQ. V was clipped by 1 base and J by 8 bases, with 14 bases between them. CDR3 length: 14 amino acids. CDR3 region: CASSQATRGDGYTF. For the CDR3, the DNA is TGTGCCAGCAGCCAAGCCACACGGGGCGACGGCTACACCTTC.

This sequence joins TRBV5-5 and TRBJ2-7, with D perhaps TRBD2 (6 bases). The germline V gene has CDR1 SGHKS and CDR2 YYEKEE (reference sequence). This CDR3 has 14 amino acids. Trimming left V 3 bases short and J 1 base short, with 11 bases between. CDR3: CASSSTRGSYEQYF. The CDR3 coding sequence is TGTGCCAGCAGCTCGACTAGAGGTTCCTACGAGCAGTACTTC.

V and J are TRBV3-1 (or the pseudogene TRBV3-2) and TRBJ2-7; D is possibly TRBD1 (6 bases). Looked up from germline, CDR1 is LGHDT and CDR2 is YNNKEL (reference sequence). Trimming took 3 bases from V and 11 from J, leaving 17 bases between them. This CDR3 is 13 amino acids long. CDR3 sequence (DNA): TGTGCCAGCAGCCAGGATACCGGGGCAGGGGAGTACTTC. The encoded protein is CASSQDTGAGEYF.

The chain links TRBV24-1 to TRBJ1-1; TRBD1 matches 7 bases. The CDR3 runs to 14 residues. Germline CDR1 and CDR2: KGHDR and SFDVKD. J was trimmed by 4 bases and V by 2 bases; bases with no gene match: 3. The CDR3 sequence: CATSDSGGSTEAFF. The DNA of the CDR3 is TGTGCCACCAGTGATTCAGGGGGGAGCACTGAAGCTTTCTTT.

CDR3 nucleotides: TGTGCCTGGAGTGGACCGCCGGTTGAAGCTTTCTTT. This gives the protein CAWSGPPVEAFF. The J gene is TRBJ1-1, the V gene TRBV30, with D uncertain. This CDR3 comprises 12 residues. The V end lost 1 base, the J end lost 7 bases, and 10 bases lay between the germline ends. Germline CDR1 is GTSNPN and CDR2 is SVGIG (reference sequence). The whole variable domain, remainder taken from reference TRBV30 and TRBJ1-1, is SQTIHQWPATLVQPVGSPLSLECTVEGTSNPNLYWYRQAAGRGLQLLFYSVGIGQISSEVPQNLSASRPQDRQFILSSKKLLLSDSGFYLCAWSGPPVEAFFGQGTRLTVV.

Remarks on this clone: The same CDR3 is also encoded by other DNA sequences in this sample. J is TRBJ1-1 and V is TRBV19, with unresolved D. The length of the CDR3 is 11 residues. Trimming shortened V by 5 bases and J by 4 bases, and 5 bases separated the two germline ends. Germline lookup yields CDR1 LNHDA and CDR2 SQIVND (reference sequence). CDR3: CASSWGTEAFF. The CDR3 nucleotides are TGTGCCAGTAGTTGGGGCACTGAAGCTTTCTTT.

The V call is TRBV2, the J call TRBJ2-1; D ambiguous. The V gene lost 2 bases and the J gene lost 8 bases, with 1 base spanning the gap. The CDR3 extends over 10 amino acids. The germline V gene encodes CDR1 SNHLY and CDR2 FYNNEI. The CDR3 sequence: CASSEHEQFF. The CDR3, as DNA: TGTGCCAGCAGTGAACATGAGCAGTTCTTC.

The V and J genes are TRBV3-1 (or the pseudogene TRBV3-2) and TRBJ1-6, with a weak D call TRBD1 (5 bases). V was cut by 1 base and J by 13 bases, with 17 bases left in between. Germline V lookup: CDR1 LGHDT, CDR2 YNNKEL (reference sequence). The CDR3 is 15 residues long. In nucleotides, the CDR3 is TGTGCCAGCAGCCAAGCCTCGGGGGGGAGTTTGCCCCTCCACTTT. It codes for CASSQASGGSLPLHF.

The chain employs TRBV24-1 and TRBJ2-1; TRBD2 matches 11 bases. J gave up 9 bases and V 9 bases, and 18 bases lay outside the gene matches. The CDR3 has 17 residues. CDR1 is KGHDR, CDR2 SFDVKD, per germline. In nucleotides, the CDR3 is TGTGCCACCGCCACTGGTAGCGGGAGGGGACCCCGAATTGAGCAGTTCTTC. This gives the protein CATATGSGRGPRIEQFF.

The CDR3 DNA reads TGTGCCAGCAGTCTGGCCGGACCTGGCTACGAGCAGTACTTC. As protein: CASSLAGPGYEQYF. The chain employs TRBV28 and TRBJ2-7; unclear D gene. This CDR3 contains 14 residues. The V gene's germline CDR1 is MDHEN and CDR2 SYDVKM. Deletions cut 5 bases from V and 3 bases from J, with 14 bases between. The full variable domain, rest sourced from reference TRBV28 and TRBJ2-7, is DVKVTQSSRYLVKRTGEKVFLECVQDMDHENMFWYRQDPGLGLRLIYFSYDVKMKEKGDIPEGYSVSREKKERFSLILESASTNQTSMYLCASSLAGPGYEQYFGPGTRLTVT.

The J gene is TRBJ2-2, the V gene TRBV5-4; D not certain. V was pared by 0 bases and J by 0 bases, with 9 bases between. The germline gives CDR1 SGHNT, CDR2 YYREEE (reference sequence). This CDR3 contains 16 residues. CDR3 sequence: CASSLGGSANTGELFF. The CDR3 DNA reads TGTGCCAGCAGCTTGGGGGGAAGCGCGAACACCGGGGAGCTGTTTTTT.

The chain uses TRBV2 and TRBJ1-4, with a possible D match to TRBD1 (5 bases). Looked up from germline, CDR1 is SNHLY and CDR2 is FYNNEI. The CDR3 covers 14 residues. V gave up 3 bases and J gave up 7 bases, with 12 bases separating them. The CDR3 region is CASSDGGRAEKLFF. The CDR3 DNA is TGTGCCAGCAGTGACGGGGGTAGGGCTGAAAAACTGTTTTTT.

This chain connects TRBV30 to TRBJ1-1; D uncertain. The CDR3 runs 10 residues. Germline CDR1 is GTSNPN and CDR2 is SVGIG (reference sequence). V dropped 7 bases and J dropped 7 bases, with 10 bases sitting between them. The CDR3 is CASGRVEAFF. The DNA of the CDR3 is TGTGCCTCTGGGAGAGTTGAAGCTTTCTTT.

The chain carries TRBV5-4 and TRBJ1-1, with a possible D match to TRBD1 (6 bases). This CDR3 region has 18 residues. From germline, CDR1 is SGHNT and CDR2 YYREEE (reference sequence). V was pared by 4 bases and J by 2 bases, with 24 bases between. The CDR3 loop reads CASSPTPRTVSVNTEAFF. The CDR3 DNA reads as TGTGCCAGCAGCCCAACCCCCCGGACAGTGTCAGTAAACACTGAAGCTTTCTTT.

This clone was recorded only once. The chain has TRBV5-4 and TRBJ1-3; tentative D call: TRBD1 (5 bases). The CDR3 is 15 residues long. Trimming pared 5 bases from V and 0 bases from J, leaving 12 bases between. Germline CDR1 SGHNT, CDR2 YYREEE (reference sequence). The CDR3, as DNA: TGTGCCAGCAGTTGGGACGGGAGCTCTGGAAACACCATATATTTT. This translates into CASSWDGSSGNTIYF.

The chain employs TRBV5-1 and TRBJ2-1; 7 nucleotides agree with TRBD2. CDR3 length: 16 amino acids. V dropped 6 bases and J dropped 4; count of bases not matched to a gene: 13. Per germline, CDR1 SGHRS and CDR2 YFSETQ. CDR3 loop: CASTQDMASGYNEQFF. CDR3 DNA: TGCGCCAGCACCCAGGATATGGCTAGCGGTTACAATGAGCAGTTCTTC.

This chain uses TRBV5-1 with TRBJ2-7, with TRBD2 identical over 10 bases. CDR3 size: 17 residues. Germline CDR1 is SGHRS and CDR2 is YFSETQ. V gave up 2 bases and J gave up 6 bases; unmatched junction bases: 14. This CDR3 reads CASSFGTSGTHSREQYF. The DNA of the CDR3 is TGCGCCAGCAGCTTCGGCACTAGCGGGACCCATTCCCGCGAGCAGTACTTC.

The rearrangement links TRBV4-1 to TRBJ2-2; D gene unclear. Germline CDR1 MGHRA, CDR2 YSYEKL. V dropped 5 bases and J dropped 4 bases, with 2 bases sitting between them. This CDR3 region has 11 residues. CDR3 protein: CASSGTGELFF. The CDR3 bases are TGCGCCAGCAGCGGCACCGGGGAGCTGTTTTTT.

The rearrangement links TRBV20-1 to TRBJ2-3; unclear D gene. V lost 3 bases to trimming and J lost 6 bases, with 4 bases between them. There are 10 residues in the CDR3. Germline CDR1 is DFQATT and CDR2 is SNEGSKA (reference sequence). CDR3 nucleotide sequence: TGCAGTGCTAGCGGGGATACGCAGTATTTT. Translated: CSASGDTQYF.

The chain links TRBV19 to TRBJ1-1, with 9 bases matching TRBD1. The CDR3 length is 13 residues. V gave up 6 bases and J gave up 4 bases; unmatched junction bases: 3. From germline, CDR1 is LNHDA and CDR2 SQIVND (reference sequence). Here the CDR3 DNA reads TGTGCCAGTAGGAGGACAGGGGTCACTGAAGCTTTCTTT. Translation gives CASRRTGVTEAFF.

The chain links TRBV5-1 to TRBJ1-1; no clear D gene. Germline-derived CDR1 and CDR2 are SGHRS and YFSETQ. V shed 1 base and J shed 0 bases, with 7 bases lying between them. This CDR3 is 14 amino acids long. The CDR3 sequence is CASSLLAVNTEAFF. DNA for the CDR3: TGCGCCAGCAGCTTGCTCGCCGTGAACACTGAAGCTTTCTTT.

The chain combines TRBV5-1 with TRBJ2-3; D remains unclear. The ends were cut back, 5 bases at V and 0 bases at J, with 7 bases in the middle. The CDR3 has 13 amino acids. Germline V gives CDR1 SGHRS, CDR2 YFSETQ. CDR3 protein: CASRTDSTDTQYF. DNA of the CDR3: TGCGCCAGCAGGACGGACAGCACAGATACGCAGTATTTT. The full variable domain, in which reference TRBV5-1 and TRBJ2-3 provide the parts outside the CDR3, is KAGVTQTPRYLIKTRGQQVTLSCSPISGHRSVSWYQQTPGQGLQFLFEYFSETQRNKGNFPGRFSGRQFSNSRSEMNVSTLELGDSALYLCASRTDSTDTQYFGPGTRLTVL.

This clone was detected once. The CDR3 is CASSISAYPGEKLFF. The DNA for the CDR3 is TGTGCCAGTAGTATTTCGGCGTACCCCGGAGAAAAACTGTTTTTT. The J gene is TRBJ1-4, the V gene TRBV19; D remains ambiguous. The CDR3 contains 15 residues. Germline V lookup: CDR1 LNHDA, CDR2 SQIVND (reference sequence). The V and J ends lost 3 bases and 8 bases respectively, with 16 bases between them.

The chain links TRBV4-1 to TRBJ2-7; D remains ambiguous. The length of the CDR3 is 15 residues. Germline loops: CDR1 MGHRA, CDR2 YSYEKL. Deletions cut 0 bases from V and 2 bases from J, with 11 bases between. The CDR3 DNA reads TGCGCCAGCAGCCAAGATAACCCCGCGGCCTACGAGCAGTACTTC. Translating it yields CASSQDNPAAYEQYF.

This rearrangement joins TRBV7-2 to TRBJ2-1; TRBD1 matches 8 bases. The CDR3 runs to 14 residues. Germline V CDR1 and CDR2: SGHTA, FQGNSA. This chain's CDR3 is CARGPGQDYNEQFF. The CDR3 region has the DNA TGTGCGAGGGGTCCGGGACAGGACTACAATGAGCAGTTCTTC.

V and J are TRBV11-2 and TRBJ2-7; D is possibly TRBD1 or TRBD2 (6 bases each). Germline V lookup: CDR1 SGHAT, CDR2 FQNNGV. The CDR3 is made up of 16 amino acids. V was pared by 5 bases and J by 3 bases, with 20 bases between. In nucleotides, the CDR3 is TGTGCCAGCAGCCCGTCGGAGAGGGGGGCCTACTACGAGCAGTACTTC. As protein: CASSPSERGAYYEQYF.

This rearrangement joins TRBV15 to TRBJ2-1, with TRBD1 matching 8 bases. In germline, CDR1 is LNHNV, CDR2 YYDKDF (reference sequence). CDR3 length: 14 residues. Unmatched junction bases numbered 6, after V lost 6 bases and J lost 5 bases. This CDR3 reads CATREETGDNEQFF. CDR3 bases: TGTGCCACCAGGGAGGAGACAGGGGACAATGAGCAGTTCTTC.

The chain links TRBV29-1 to TRBJ1-1, with a weak D call TRBD1 (5 bases). This CDR3 is built from 13 residues. The germline V gene encodes CDR1 SQVTM and CDR2 ANQGSEA. The ends were cut back, 4 bases at V and 4 bases at J, with 13 bases in the middle. The CDR3 DNA reads as TGCAGCGTTGGCGGCAGGGTGATCACTGAAGCTTTCTTT. Amino acid sequence: CSVGGRVITEAFF.